This TCR beta chain is from a study of cytotoxic CD8 clonotypes in ibrutinib-treated CLL. Study details: Samples showed on average about 250,000 productive templates and around 94,000 productive rearrangements. Findings of the study overall: Patients had baseline clonality above age-matched healthy donors, and this clonality moved with circulating CD8+ T-cell counts. Ibrutinib response saw clonality rise, and progression saw it return toward baseline.

As concerns this clone: Its cognate antigen is unknown.

Assay used: immunoSEQ multiplex PCR; TCRdb lists only in-frame clones, some missing. The sample lists tens of thousands of clones; around three fifths were seen once. Germline assignment: CDR1 LGHNA and CDR2 YNFKEQ. The CDR3 has 16 amino acids. V lost 1 base and J lost 5; bases outside the gene matches: 9. The specimen was PBMCs, collected before ibrutinib treatment. The clonotype comes from a human donor with chronic lymphocytic leukemia. This sequence joins TRBV4-2 and TRBJ2-5; TRBD1 aligns across 8 bases. Here the CDR3 DNA reads TGTGCCAGCAGCCAAGTCGTTGGACAGGGTCTGGAGACCCAGTACTTC. Translating gives CASSQVVGQGLETQYF.